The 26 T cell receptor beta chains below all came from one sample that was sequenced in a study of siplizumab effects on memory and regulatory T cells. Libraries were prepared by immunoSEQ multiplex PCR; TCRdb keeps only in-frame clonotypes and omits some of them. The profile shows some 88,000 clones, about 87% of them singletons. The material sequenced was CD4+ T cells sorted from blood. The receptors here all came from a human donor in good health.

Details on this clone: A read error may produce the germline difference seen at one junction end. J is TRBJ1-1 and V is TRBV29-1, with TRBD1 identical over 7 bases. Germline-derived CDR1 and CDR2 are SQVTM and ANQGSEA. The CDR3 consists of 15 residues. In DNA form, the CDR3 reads TGCAGCGTTCAAGACAGGGCCCTAATGAACACTGAAGCTTTCTTT. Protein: CSVQDRALMNTEAFF.

In DNA, the CDR3 is TGCGCCAGCAGCTTGCAGGGGTTGGGTGGCTACACCTTC. It encodes CASSLQGLGGYTF. The chain joins TRBV5-1 to TRBJ1-2, with a weak D call TRBD1 (6 bases). V was clipped by 1 base and J by 7 bases, with 11 bases between them. The CDR3 has 13 residues. The germline V gene has CDR1 SGHRS and CDR2 YFSETQ.

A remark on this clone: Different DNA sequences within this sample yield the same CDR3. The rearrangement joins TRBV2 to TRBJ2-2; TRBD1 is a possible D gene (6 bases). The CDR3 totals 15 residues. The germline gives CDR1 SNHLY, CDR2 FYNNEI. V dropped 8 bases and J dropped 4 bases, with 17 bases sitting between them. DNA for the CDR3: TGTGCCAGCCAAAGGGGTCGAGGGGGCACCGGGGAGCTGTTTTTT. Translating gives CASQRGRGGTGELFF.

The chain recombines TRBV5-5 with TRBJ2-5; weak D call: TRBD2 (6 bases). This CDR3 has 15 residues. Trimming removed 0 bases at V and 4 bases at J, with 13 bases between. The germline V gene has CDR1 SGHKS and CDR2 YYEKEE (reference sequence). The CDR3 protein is CASSLDLATGETQYF. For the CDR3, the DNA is TGTGCCAGCAGCTTGGATCTAGCGACGGGAGAGACCCAGTACTTC.

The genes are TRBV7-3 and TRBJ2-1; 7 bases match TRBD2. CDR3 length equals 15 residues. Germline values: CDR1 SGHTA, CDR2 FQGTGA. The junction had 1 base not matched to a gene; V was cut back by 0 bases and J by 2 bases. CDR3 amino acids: CASSLTREAYNEQFF. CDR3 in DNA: TGTGCCAGCAGCTTAACACGGGAGGCCTACAATGAGCAGTTCTTC.

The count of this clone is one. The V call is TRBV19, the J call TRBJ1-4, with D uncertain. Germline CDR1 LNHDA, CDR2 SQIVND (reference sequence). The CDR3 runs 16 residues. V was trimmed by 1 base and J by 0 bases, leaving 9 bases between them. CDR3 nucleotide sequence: TGTGCCAGTAGTATAGCGGGCAGCTCAACTAATGAAAAACTGTTTTTT. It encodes CASSIAGSSTNEKLFF.

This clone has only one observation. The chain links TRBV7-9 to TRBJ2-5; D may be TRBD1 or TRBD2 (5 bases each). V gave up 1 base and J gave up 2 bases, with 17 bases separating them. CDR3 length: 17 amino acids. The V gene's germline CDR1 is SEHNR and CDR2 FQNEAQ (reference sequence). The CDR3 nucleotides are TGTGCCAGCAGCTTAGGGTCCGGGGCCCACCCTCAAGAGACCCAGTACTTC. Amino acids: CASSLGSGAHPQETQYF.

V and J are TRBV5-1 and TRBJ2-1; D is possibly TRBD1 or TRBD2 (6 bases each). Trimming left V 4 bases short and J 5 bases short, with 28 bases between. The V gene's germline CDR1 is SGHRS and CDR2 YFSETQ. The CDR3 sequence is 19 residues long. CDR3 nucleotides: TGCGCCAGCAGCCCAAGAGGGGGGCTTATGGCCGGGAGTAACAATGAGCAGTTCTTC. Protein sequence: CASSPRGGLMAGSNNEQFF.

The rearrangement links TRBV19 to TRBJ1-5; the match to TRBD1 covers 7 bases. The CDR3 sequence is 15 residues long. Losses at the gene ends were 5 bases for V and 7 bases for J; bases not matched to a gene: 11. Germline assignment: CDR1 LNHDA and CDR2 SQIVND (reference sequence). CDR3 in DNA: TGTGCCAGTAGTCCCCTAGACAGGGATGGGCAGCCCCAGCATTTT. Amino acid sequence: CASSPLDRDGQPQHF.

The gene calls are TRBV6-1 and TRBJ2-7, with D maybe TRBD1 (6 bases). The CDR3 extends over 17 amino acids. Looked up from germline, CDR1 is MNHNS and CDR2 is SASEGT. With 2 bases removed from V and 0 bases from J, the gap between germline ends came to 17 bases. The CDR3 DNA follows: TGTGCCAGCAGTGAATCGAGGACAGCTGTTTACTCCTACGAGCAGTACTTC. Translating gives CASSESRTAVYSYEQYF.

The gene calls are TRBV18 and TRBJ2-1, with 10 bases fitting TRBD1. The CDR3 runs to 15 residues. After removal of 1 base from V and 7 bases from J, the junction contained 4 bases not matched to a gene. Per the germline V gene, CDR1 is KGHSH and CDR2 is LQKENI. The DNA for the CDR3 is TGTGCCAGCTCACCACGACAGGGGGCCGGGAATGAGCAGTTCTTC. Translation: CASSPRQGAGNEQFF.

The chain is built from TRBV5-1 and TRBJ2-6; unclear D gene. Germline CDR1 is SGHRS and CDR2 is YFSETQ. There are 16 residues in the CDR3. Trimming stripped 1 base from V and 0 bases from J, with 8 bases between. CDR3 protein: CASSLRTVSGANVLTF. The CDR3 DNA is TGCGCCAGCAGCTTGAGGACCGTCTCTGGGGCCAACGTCCTGACTTTC.

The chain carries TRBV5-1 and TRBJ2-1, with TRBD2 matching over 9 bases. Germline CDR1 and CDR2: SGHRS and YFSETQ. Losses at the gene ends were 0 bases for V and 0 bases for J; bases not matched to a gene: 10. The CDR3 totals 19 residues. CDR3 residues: CASSLGGGRAWGSYNEQFF. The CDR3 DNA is TGCGCCAGCAGCTTGGGAGGCGGGAGGGCATGGGGCTCCTACAATGAGCAGTTCTTC.

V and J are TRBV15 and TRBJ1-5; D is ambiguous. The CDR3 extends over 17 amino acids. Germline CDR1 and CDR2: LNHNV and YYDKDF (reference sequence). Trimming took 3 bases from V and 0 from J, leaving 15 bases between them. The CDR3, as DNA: TGTGCCACCAGCAGGCAGAGGAACCTCGTTAGCAATCAGCCCCAGCATTTT. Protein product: CATSRQRNLVSNQPQHF.

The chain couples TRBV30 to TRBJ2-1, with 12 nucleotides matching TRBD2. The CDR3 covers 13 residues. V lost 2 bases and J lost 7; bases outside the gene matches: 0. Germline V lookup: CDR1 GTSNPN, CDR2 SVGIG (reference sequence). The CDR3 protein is CAWSLAGGNEQFF. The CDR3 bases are TGTGCCTGGAGTCTAGCGGGAGGGAATGAGCAGTTCTTC.

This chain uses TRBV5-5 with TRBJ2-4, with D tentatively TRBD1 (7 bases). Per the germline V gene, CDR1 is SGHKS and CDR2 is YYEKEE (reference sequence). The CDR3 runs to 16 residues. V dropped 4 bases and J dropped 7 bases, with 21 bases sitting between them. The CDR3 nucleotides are TGTGCCAGCAGCAAGAGCTGGGAGACAGGGAGGAACATTCAGTACTTC. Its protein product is CASSKSWETGRNIQYF.

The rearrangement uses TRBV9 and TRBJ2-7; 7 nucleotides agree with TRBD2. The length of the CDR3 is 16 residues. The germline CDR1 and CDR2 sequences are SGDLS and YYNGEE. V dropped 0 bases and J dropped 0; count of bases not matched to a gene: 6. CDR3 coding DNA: TGTGCCAGCAGCGTAGGGAGTAGCGGGTACTCCTACGAGCAGTACTTC. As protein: CASSVGSSGYSYEQYF.

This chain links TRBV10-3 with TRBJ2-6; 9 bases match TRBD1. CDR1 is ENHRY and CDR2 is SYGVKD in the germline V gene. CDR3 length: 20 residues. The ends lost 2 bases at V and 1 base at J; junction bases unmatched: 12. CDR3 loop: CAISERKPGQGRSGANVLTF. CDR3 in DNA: TGTGCCATCAGTGAGCGAAAGCCGGGACAGGGAAGATCTGGGGCCAACGTCCTGACTTTC.

CDR3: CASSTNNYGYTF. CDR3 coding DNA: TGTGCCAGTAGTACTAATAACTATGGCTACACCTTC. J is TRBJ1-2 and V is TRBV19; no definite D call. CDR3 length: 12 residues. Germline lookup yields CDR1 LNHDA and CDR2 SQIVND (reference sequence). V dropped 4 bases and J dropped 1 base, with 4 bases sitting between them. The full variable domain, with the rest looked up from reference TRBV19 and TRBJ1-2, is DGGITQSPKYLFRKEGQNVTLSCEQNLNHDAMYWYRQDPGQGLRLIYYSQIVNDFQKGDIAEGYSVSREKKESFPLTVTSAQKNPTAFYLCASSTNNYGYTFGSGTRLTVV.

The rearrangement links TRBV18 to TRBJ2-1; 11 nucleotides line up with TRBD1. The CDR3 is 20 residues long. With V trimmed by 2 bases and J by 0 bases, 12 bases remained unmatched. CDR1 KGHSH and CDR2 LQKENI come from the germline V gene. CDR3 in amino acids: CASSPGQGAPRGSSYNEQFF. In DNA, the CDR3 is TGTGCCAGCTCACCAGGACAGGGGGCGCCGCGCGGGAGCTCCTACAATGAGCAGTTCTTC.

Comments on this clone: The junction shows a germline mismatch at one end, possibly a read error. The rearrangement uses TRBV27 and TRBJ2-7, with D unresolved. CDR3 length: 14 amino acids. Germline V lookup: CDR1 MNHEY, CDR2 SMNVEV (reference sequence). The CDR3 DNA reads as TGTGCCGGCAGTGCAAGGCCGGGCCCCTACGAGCAGTACTTC. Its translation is CAGSARPGPYEQYF.

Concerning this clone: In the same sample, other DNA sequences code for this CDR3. Here the CDR3 DNA reads TGTGCCAGCAGCTTCACAGATACGCAGTATTTT. This gives the protein CASSFTDTQYF. The chain recombines TRBV7-2 with TRBJ2-3; D remains ambiguous. The CDR3 consists of 11 residues. Germline V gene sequence: CDR1 SGHTA, CDR2 FQGNSA. V lost 3 bases to trimming and J lost 2 bases, with 0 bases between them. Full variable domain (outside the CDR3, taken from reference TRBV7-2 and TRBJ2-3): GAGVSQSPSNKVTEKGKDVELRCDPISGHTALYWYRQSLGQGLEFLIYFQGNSAPDKSGLPSDRFSAERTGGSVSTLTIQRTQQEDSAVYLCASSFTDTQYFGPGTRLTVL.

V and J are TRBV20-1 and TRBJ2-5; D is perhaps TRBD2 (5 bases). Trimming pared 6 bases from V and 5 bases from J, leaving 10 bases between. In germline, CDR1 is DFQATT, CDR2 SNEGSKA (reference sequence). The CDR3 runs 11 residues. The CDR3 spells CSAVTKETQYF. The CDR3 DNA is TGCAGTGCAGTGACTAAGGAGACCCAGTACTTC.

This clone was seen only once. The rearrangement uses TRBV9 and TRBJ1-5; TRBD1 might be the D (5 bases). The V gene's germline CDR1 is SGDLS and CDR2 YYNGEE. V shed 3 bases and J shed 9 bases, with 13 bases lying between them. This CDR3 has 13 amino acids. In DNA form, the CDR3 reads TGTGCCAGCAGCGCTTTGGGGCTCGGGCCCCAGCATTTT. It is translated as CASSALGLGPQHF.

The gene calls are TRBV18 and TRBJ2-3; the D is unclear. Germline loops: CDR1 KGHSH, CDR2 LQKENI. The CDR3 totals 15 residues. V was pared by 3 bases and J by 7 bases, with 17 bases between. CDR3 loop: CASSPTPTLLNTQYF. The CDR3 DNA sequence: TGTGCCAGCTCACCGACACCGACTCTCTTAAATACGCAGTATTTT. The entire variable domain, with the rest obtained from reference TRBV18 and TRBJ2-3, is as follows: NAGVMQNPRHLVRRRGQEARLRCSPMKGHSHVYWYRQLPEEGLKFMVYLQKENIIDESGMPKERFSAEFPKEGPSILRIQQVVRGDSAAYFCASSPTPTLLNTQYFGPGTRLTVL.

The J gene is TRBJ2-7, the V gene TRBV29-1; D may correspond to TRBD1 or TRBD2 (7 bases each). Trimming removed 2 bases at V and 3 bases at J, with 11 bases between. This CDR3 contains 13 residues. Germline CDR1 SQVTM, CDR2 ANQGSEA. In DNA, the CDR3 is TGCAGCGTTGAACAGGGGGGGGTCTACGAGCAGTACTTC. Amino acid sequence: CSVEQGGVYEQYF.